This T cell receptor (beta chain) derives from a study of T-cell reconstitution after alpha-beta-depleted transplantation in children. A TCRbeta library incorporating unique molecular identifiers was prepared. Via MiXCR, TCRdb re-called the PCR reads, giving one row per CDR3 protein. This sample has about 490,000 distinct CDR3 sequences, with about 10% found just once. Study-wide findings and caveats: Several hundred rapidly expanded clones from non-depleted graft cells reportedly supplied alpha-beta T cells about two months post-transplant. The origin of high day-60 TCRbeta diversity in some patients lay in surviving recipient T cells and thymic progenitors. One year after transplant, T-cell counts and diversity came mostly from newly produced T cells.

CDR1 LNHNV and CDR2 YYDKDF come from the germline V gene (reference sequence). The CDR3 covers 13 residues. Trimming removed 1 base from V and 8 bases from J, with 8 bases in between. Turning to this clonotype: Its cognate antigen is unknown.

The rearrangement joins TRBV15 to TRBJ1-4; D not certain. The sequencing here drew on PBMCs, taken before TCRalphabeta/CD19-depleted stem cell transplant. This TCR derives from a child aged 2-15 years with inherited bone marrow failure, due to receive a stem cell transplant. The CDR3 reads CATSRGGEEKLFF. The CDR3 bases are TGTGCCACCAGCAGAGGAGGTGAAGAAAAACTGTTTTTT.